These T cell receptor beta chains were read from a single sample in a study of T cells in Graves' hyperthyroidism and ophthalmopathy. Each CDR3 protein is one row after TCRdb ran MiXCR on the multiplex PCR reads. The table lists hundreds of thousands of distinct CDR3 sequences, about 45% of them singletons. The sample taken for sequencing was peripheral blood or thyroid tissue (not recorded which). Receptors originate from an adult man with Graves' disease, either hyperthyroidism or ophthalmopathy (not recorded which). CDR3s include the opening cysteine and the closing phenylalanine or tryptophan. The order of the fields is V gene, J gene, clone size, D gene, CDR3 DNA, CDR3 protein. A D gene is named only where the DNA matches it firmly. Not all rows give a size; the values are once, few, many and, for expanded clones, a class.

V gene: TRBV5-6; J gene: TRBJ1-5; clone size: few; D gene: TRBD1; CDR3 DNA: TGTGCCAGCAGCTTGTTCGCAGGGGGCGACCAGCCCCAGCATTTT; CDR3 protein: CASSLFAGGDQPQHF
V gene: TRBV10-2; J gene: TRBJ1-6; clone size: many; D gene: .; CDR3 DNA: TGCGCCAGCAGTGAGACAGGCCGGGGTAATTCACCCCTCCACTTT; CDR3 protein: CASSETGRGNSPLHF
V gene: TRBV20-1; J gene: TRBJ2-5; clone size: once; D gene: .; CDR3 DNA: TGCAGTGCCTCGCGGGTCCCGACTGGTGAGACCCAGTACTTC; CDR3 protein: CSASRVPTGETQYF
V gene: TRBV7-8; J gene: TRBJ2-5; clone size: few; D gene: TRBD1; CDR3 DNA: TGTGCCAGCAGCTTATGGCAGGGGGCGTCCGGGGAGACCCAGTACTTC; CDR3 protein: CASSLWQGASGETQYF
V gene: TRBV29-1; J gene: TRBJ2-7; clone size: once; D gene: .; CDR3 DNA: TGCAGTGGAGGGGCTAGTAGCTACGAGCAGTACTTC; CDR3 protein: CSGGASSYEQYF
V gene: TRBV2; J gene: TRBJ2-3; clone size: .; D gene: TRBD2; CDR3 DNA: TGTGCCAGCAAGGAGCGGGGGGGAACAGATACGCAGTATTTT; CDR3 protein: CASKERGGTDTQYF
V gene: TRBV9; J gene: TRBJ2-5; clone size: few; D gene: .; CDR3 DNA: TGTGCCAGCAGTTTTGGGATCCTGCCAGGAAGGGGGGAGACCCAGTACTTC; CDR3 protein: CASSFGILPGRGETQYF
V gene: TRBV20-1; J gene: TRBJ2-5; clone size: .; D gene: .; CDR3 DNA: TGCAGTGCTAGAGATCACTCCCCCGGGACGGCGGAGACCCAGTACTTC; CDR3 protein: CSARDHSPGTAETQYF
V gene: TRBV2; J gene: TRBJ2-7; clone size: few; D gene: TRBD2; CDR3 DNA: TGTGCCAGCAGTGGGCTAGCGGCCGAGTTAACCTACGAGCAGTACTTC; CDR3 protein: CASSGLAAELTYEQYF
V gene: TRBV15; J gene: TRBJ2-7; clone size: .; D gene: TRBD2; CDR3 DNA: TGTGCCAACCTGGCAGCGGGAGGGGCCTACGAGCAGTACTTC; CDR3 protein: CANLAAGGAYEQYF
V gene: TRBV5-5; J gene: TRBJ1-1; clone size: .; D gene: .; CDR3 DNA: TGTGCCAGCAGCTTGGGGCAGACAGGAATAGTTATCACTGAAGCTTTCTTT; CDR3 protein: CASSLGQTGIVITEAFF
V gene: TRBV19; J gene: TRBJ1-1; clone size: few; D gene: .; CDR3 DNA: TGTGCCAGTAGCTTTTCGGGCCGCGCTGAAGCTTTCTTT; CDR3 protein: CASSFSGRAEAFF
V gene: TRBV12-3/TRBV12-4; J gene: TRBJ1-4; clone size: .; D gene: TRBD1; CDR3 DNA: TGTGCCAGCAGTTTGCACCGGGACAGTAATGAAAAACTGTTTTTT; CDR3 protein: CASSLHRDSNEKLFF
V gene: TRBV10-3; J gene: TRBJ1-2; clone size: many; D gene: .; CDR3 DNA: TGTGCCACGGCTCAGGGAGGCGTTGACTATGGCTACACCTTC; CDR3 protein: CATAQGGVDYGYTF
V gene: TRBV6-5; J gene: TRBJ2-7; clone size: .; D gene: .; CDR3 DNA: TGTGCCAGCAGGGCCGTTTCCGACGAGCAGTACTTC; CDR3 protein: CASRAVSDEQYF
V gene: TRBV25-1; J gene: TRBJ2-7; clone size: .; D gene: TRBD1; CDR3 DNA: TGTGCCAGCAGTGCAAACGATCACAGGGGCTCCTACGAGCAGTACTTC; CDR3 protein: CASSANDHRGSYEQYF
V gene: TRBV10-3; J gene: TRBJ1-5; clone size: many; D gene: .; CDR3 DNA: TGTGCCATCAGTGACTCGCAGACAGGTGGCAATCAGCCCCAGCATTTT; CDR3 protein: CAISDSQTGGNQPQHF
V gene: TRBV11-3; J gene: TRBJ1-6; clone size: few; D gene: .; CDR3 DNA: TGTGCCAGCAGTTCGGGGGGGAATTATTCACCCCTCCACTTT; CDR3 protein: CASSSGGNYSPLHF
V gene: TRBV7-2; J gene: TRBJ1-1; clone size: few; D gene: .; CDR3 DNA: TGTGCCAGCAGCTATATACAGGGTAGCACTGAAGCTTTCTTT; CDR3 protein: CASSYIQGSTEAFF
V gene: TRBV20-1; J gene: TRBJ1-5; clone size: .; D gene: TRBD1; CDR3 DNA: TGCAGTGCTAGAGACACGGGACAGGTCAATCAGCCCCAGCATTTT; CDR3 protein: CSARDTGQVNQPQHF
V gene: TRBV2; J gene: TRBJ1-3; clone size: many; D gene: .; CDR3 DNA: TGTGCCAGCAGTGTTGGAGTTACCTCTGGAAACACCATATATTTT; CDR3 protein: CASSVGVTSGNTIYF
V gene: TRBV3-1; J gene: TRBJ1-6; clone size: .; D gene: TRBD1; CDR3 DNA: TGTGCCAGCAGCTCGGACAGGGTGGCGCCCCTCCACTTT; CDR3 protein: CASSSDRVAPLHF
V gene: TRBV11-2; J gene: TRBJ2-2; clone size: .; D gene: .; CDR3 DNA: TGTGCCAGCAGCCAAGACCAGAGACGGTCGACCACCGGGGAGCTGTTTTTT; CDR3 protein: CASSQDQRRSTTGELFF
V gene: TRBV7-9; J gene: TRBJ1-1; clone size: .; D gene: .; CDR3 DNA: TGTGCCAGCAGCTTTGGTGGCTTGGGTGTTGGCACTGAAGCTTTCTTT; CDR3 protein: CASSFGGLGVGTEAFF
V gene: TRBV7-8; J gene: TRBJ1-2; clone size: many; D gene: .; CDR3 DNA: TGTGCCAGCAGCTTAGCCGACTTCTATGGCTACACCTTC; CDR3 protein: CASSLADFYGYTF
V gene: TRBV9; J gene: TRBJ1-2; clone size: .; D gene: .; CDR3 DNA: TGTGCCAGCCGACAGCCTAACTATGGCTACACCTTC; CDR3 protein: CASRQPNYGYTF
V gene: TRBV29-1; J gene: TRBJ1-5; clone size: .; D gene: .; CDR3 DNA: TGCAGCGTTGGGGTGACAGGACCCCAGCATTTT; CDR3 protein: CSVGVTGPQHF
V gene: TRBV7-9; J gene: TRBJ1-1; clone size: .; D gene: .; CDR3 DNA: TGTGCCAGCAGTTACTCAGGGTCTGACACTGAAGCTTTCTTT; CDR3 protein: CASSYSGSDTEAFF
V gene: TRBV7-2; J gene: TRBJ2-5; clone size: few; D gene: .; CDR3 DNA: TGTGCCAGCAGCTTGGGCTCGGGAAGAAGGGAGACCCAGTACTTC; CDR3 protein: CASSLGSGRRETQYF
V gene: TRBV10-3; J gene: TRBJ1-1; clone size: .; D gene: TRBD1; CDR3 DNA: TGTGCCAGCAGGTCGACAGGGTTGGACACTGAAGCTTTCTTT; CDR3 protein: CASRSTGLDTEAFF
V gene: TRBV20-1; J gene: TRBJ2-7; clone size: .; D gene: .; CDR3 DNA: TGCAGTGCTAGAGAAATAGGGGACTACGAGCAGTACTTC; CDR3 protein: CSAREIGDYEQYF
V gene: TRBV7-9; J gene: TRBJ2-2; clone size: few; D gene: TRBD1; CDR3 DNA: TGTGCCAGCAGCTTGCAGGGGGCTTTTGGCGGGGAGCTGTTTTTT; CDR3 protein: CASSLQGAFGGELFF
V gene: TRBV7-8; J gene: TRBJ1-5; clone size: .; D gene: TRBD1; CDR3 DNA: TGTGCCAGCAGTTACACTGGACAGGGCGGACAGCCCCAGCATTTT; CDR3 protein: CASSYTGQGGQPQHF
V gene: TRBV5-4; J gene: TRBJ2-5; clone size: .; D gene: TRBD2; CDR3 DNA: TGTGCCCGCAGCTTGGAAGCGGGAGGTGCCATTAATGCCCAGTACTTC; CDR3 protein: CARSLEAGGAINAQYF
V gene: TRBV2; J gene: TRBJ1-2; clone size: few; D gene: .; CDR3 DNA: TGTGCCAGCAGCCAGGCCGGACAAACCTATGGCTACACCTTC; CDR3 protein: CASSQAGQTYGYTF
V gene: TRBV7-2; J gene: TRBJ2-7; clone size: .; D gene: TRBD2; CDR3 DNA: TGTGCCAGCAGGAAACAGGGAGCTAGCGGGAGTCTCTACGAGCAGTACTTC; CDR3 protein: CASRKQGASGSLYEQYF
V gene: TRBV10-3; J gene: TRBJ2-7; clone size: few; D gene: TRBD1; CDR3 DNA: TGTGCCATCAGTGAGACCCCCTCAGGGGGCGACGAGCAGTACTTC; CDR3 protein: CAISETPSGGDEQYF
V gene: TRBV7-2; J gene: TRBJ2-6; clone size: .; D gene: .; CDR3 DNA: TGTGCCAGCAGCCAAGGAGAAACAGGGAGCTCCGGGGCCAACGTCCTGACTTTC; CDR3 protein: CASSQGETGSSGANVLTF
V gene: TRBV9; J gene: TRBJ1-1; clone size: many; D gene: TRBD1; CDR3 DNA: TGTGCCAGCAGCGACGAACAGGGGTGGGACGCTTTCTTT; CDR3 protein: CASSDEQGWDAFF
V gene: TRBV20-1; J gene: TRBJ1-4; clone size: .; D gene: .; CDR3 DNA: TGCAGTGCTACCAGGGCCACTAATGAAAAACTGTTTTTT; CDR3 protein: CSATRATNEKLFF
V gene: TRBV10-2; J gene: TRBJ2-5; clone size: few; D gene: .; CDR3 DNA: TGCGCCAGCAGGTCGGGGGCTAGCAATCAGCCCCAGTACTTC; CDR3 protein: CASRSGASNQPQYF
V gene: TRBV7-2; J gene: TRBJ1-6; clone size: many; D gene: .; CDR3 DNA: TGTGCCAGCAGCTTTGGTATCGGTAACAAGGATTCACCCCTCCACTTT; CDR3 protein: CASSFGIGNKDSPLHF
V gene: TRBV7-2; J gene: TRBJ1-2; clone size: few; D gene: TRBD1; CDR3 DNA: TGTGCCAGCAGCCCTAAGGGACAGGGGAACTATGGCTACACCTTC; CDR3 protein: CASSPKGQGNYGYTF
V gene: TRBV19; J gene: TRBJ1-1; clone size: few; D gene: TRBD1; CDR3 DNA: TGTGCCAGTAGTCCCTACAGGGGGCGAGGGAACACTGAAGCTTTCTTT; CDR3 protein: CASSPYRGRGNTEAFF
V gene: TRBV7-2; J gene: TRBJ1-2; clone size: few; D gene: TRBD1; CDR3 DNA: TGTGCCAGCAGCTTCGCCCGACAGGGGAAAGGCTACACCTTC; CDR3 protein: CASSFARQGKGYTF
V gene: TRBV16; J gene: TRBJ1-1; clone size: .; D gene: .; CDR3 DNA: TGTGCCAGCAGCCAACCCGATCTAGTCTCTGAAGCTTTCTTT; CDR3 protein: CASSQPDLVSEAFF
V gene: TRBV5-8; J gene: TRBJ1-5; clone size: .; D gene: TRBD1; CDR3 DNA: TGTGCCAGCAGCTCGCCGGGACAGCCGATGCCCCAGCATTTT; CDR3 protein: CASSSPGQPMPQHF
V gene: TRBV5-5; J gene: TRBJ2-5; clone size: once; D gene: TRBD1; CDR3 DNA: TGTGCCAGCAGCCCGACAGGGGGAGCGAGACAAGAGACCCAGTACTTC; CDR3 protein: CASSPTGGARQETQYF
V gene: TRBV7-9; J gene: TRBJ2-5; clone size: .; D gene: .; CDR3 DNA: TGTGCCATCAGCCCGGGACAAGAGACCCAGTACTTC; CDR3 protein: CAISPGQETQYF
V gene: TRBV25-1; J gene: TRBJ1-1; clone size: .; D gene: .; CDR3 DNA: TGTGCTAGAGTGGACGGGAGATACACTGAAGCTTTCTTT; CDR3 protein: CARVDGRYTEAFF
V gene: TRBV5-1; J gene: TRBJ1-5; clone size: few; D gene: TRBD1; CDR3 DNA: TGCGCCAGCAGCTGGGGACAGCCCGTCGGTAGCAATCAGCCCCAGCATTTT; CDR3 protein: CASSWGQPVGSNQPQHF
V gene: TRBV20-1; J gene: TRBJ2-5; clone size: .; D gene: .; CDR3 DNA: TGCAGTGCCCGGACCCCTACCCGCCAAGAGACCCAGTACTTC; CDR3 protein: CSARTPTRQETQYF
V gene: TRBV29-1; J gene: TRBJ1-3; clone size: .; D gene: TRBD1; CDR3 DNA: TGCAGCGCAACGACAGGGTTTGGAAACACCATATATTTT; CDR3 protein: CSATTGFGNTIYF
V gene: TRBV7-9; J gene: TRBJ1-2; clone size: .; D gene: .; CDR3 DNA: TGTGCCAGCAGCTTAGGAGGGGGGAATGGCTACACCTTC; CDR3 protein: CASSLGGGNGYTF